Listed below are T cell receptor beta chains from one sample, sequenced in a study of CD39 and CD103 CD8 tumor-infiltrating T cells. The method was immunoSEQ multiplex PCR; TCRdb's version includes in-frame clones alone and lacks a portion of them. The sample shows approximately 17,000 clones, about 89% of them seen only once. The sample was CD8+ T cells sorted from blood. Receptor source: a human donor with head and neck squamous cell carcinoma. Both conserved end residues are part of each CDR3. D genes are given only for firm matches. The size entry is marked missing in some rows and otherwise reads once, few, many or a size class.

D: -
V: TRBV7-9
J: TRBJ2-7
size: once
DNA: TGTGCCAGCAGCTTAGACGTCGTCCTATCCTACGAGCAGTACTTC
CDR3: CASSLDVVLSYEQYF

D: -
V: TRBV29-1
J: TRBJ1-2
size: -
DNA: TGCAGCGTTGAGGGGTTGTGGGGCTACACCTTC
CDR3: CSVEGLWGYTF

D: TRBD1
V: TRBV15
J: TRBJ1-2
size: -
DNA: TGTGCCACCAGCAGCTTCGACAGGGTTGGGTATGGCTACACCTTC
CDR3: CATSSFDRVGYGYTF

D: -
V: TRBV7-9
J: TRBJ1-1
size: -
DNA: TGTGCCAGCAGCCCAACTGGTGGCACTGAAGCTTTCTTT
CDR3: CASSPTGGTEAFF

D: -
V: TRBV19
J: TRBJ2-2
size: -
DNA: TGTGCCAGTAGCCCCTGGGTCCGATCGAACACCGGGGAGCTGTTTTTT
CDR3: CASSPWVRSNTGELFF

D: TRBD2
V: TRBV19
J: TRBJ2-3
size: -
DNA: TGTGCCAGTATGCGGACTAGCGGCGGGGATACGCAGTATTTT
CDR3: CASMRTSGGDTQYF

D: -
V: TRBV19
J: TRBJ1-1
size: -
DNA: TGTGCCACCAACCCGGGGAACACTGAAGCTTTCTTT
CDR3: CATNPGNTEAFF

D: -
V: TRBV5-4
J: TRBJ1-2
size: -
DNA: TGTGCCAGCAGCTTGACAGGCACCAACTATGGCTACACCTTC
CDR3: CASSLTGTNYGYTF

D: -
V: TRBV6-5
J: TRBJ1-2
size: -
DNA: TGTGCCAGCACCCCGGGACAAGGGTTCCGCTATGGCTACACCTTC
CDR3: CASTPGQGFRYGYTF

D: TRBD1
V: TRBV7-8
J: TRBJ1-5
size: -
DNA: TGTGCCAGCAGCCACGGACAGGGGGGCAATCAGCCCCAGCATTTT
CDR3: CASSHGQGGNQPQHF

D: TRBD1
V: TRBV29-1
J: TRBJ2-7
size: -
DNA: TGCAGCGTTGAGGGACAGGGTGACTACGAGCAGTACTTC
CDR3: CSVEGQGDYEQYF

D: -
V: TRBV30
J: TRBJ2-2
size: -
DNA: TGTGCCTGGAGTCTCTCCACCGGGGAGCTGTTTTTT
CDR3: CAWSLSTGELFF

D: -
V: TRBV7-9
J: TRBJ2-3
size: -
DNA: TGTGCCAGTGGGCGGTTCACAGATACGCAGTATTTT
CDR3: CASGRFTDTQYF

D: TRBD1
V: TRBV2
J: TRBJ2-5
size: -
DNA: TGTGCCAGCAGTCCGGGACAGGGGGATGAGACCCAGTACTTC
CDR3: CASSPGQGDETQYF

D: -
V: TRBV28
J: TRBJ1-1
size: few
DNA: TGTGCCAGCAGATTACCAGAATATGAAGCTTTCTTT
CDR3: CASRLPEYEAFF

D: -
V: TRBV9
J: TRBJ2-1
size: -
DNA: TGTGCCAGCAGCCCCTCTGTCGGACCTGCCTACAATGAGCAGTTCTTC
CDR3: CASSPSVGPAYNEQFF

D: TRBD2
V: TRBV9
J: TRBJ2-1
size: once
DNA: TGTGCCAGCAGCGTAGATCAGCGGGGGCCCTACAATGAGCAGTTCTTC
CDR3: CASSVDQRGPYNEQFF

D: -
V: TRBV5-6
J: TRBJ1-5
size: -
DNA: TGTGCCAGCAGTTTGCAGGGGTGGACAAATCAGCCCCAGCATTTT
CDR3: CASSLQGWTNQPQHF

D: -
V: TRBV27
J: TRBJ2-1
size: -
DNA: TGTGCCAGCAGTTTCCTGGACGGAACCTCCAATGAGCAGTTCTTC
CDR3: CASSFLDGTSNEQFF

D: TRBD1
V: TRBV4-1
J: TRBJ1-1
size: once
DNA: TGCGCCAGCAGCCTGGGGACAGAGAACACTGAAGCTTTCTTT
CDR3: CASSLGTENTEAFF

D: -
V: TRBV16
J: TRBJ1-6
size: -
DNA: TGTGCCAGCAGCCAATGGTCGGATTCACCCCTCCACTTT
CDR3: CASSQWSDSPLHF

D: TRBD1
V: TRBV4-1
J: TRBJ2-3
size: -
DNA: TGCGCCAGCAGCCAAGATAGAGGGGGCCCAGATACGCAGTATTTT
CDR3: CASSQDRGGPDTQYF

D: TRBD1
V: TRBV6-5
J: TRBJ1-1
size: -
DNA: TGTGCCAGCAGTTACTCGGGACCAGGGGGGAACACTGAAGCTTTCTTT
CDR3: CASSYSGPGGNTEAFF

D: TRBD1
V: TRBV29-1
J: TRBJ2-2
size: -
DNA: TGCAGCGTGGAGACAGGGGTTGGCACCGGGGAGCTGTTTTTT
CDR3: CSVETGVGTGELFF

D: -
V: TRBV5-1
J: TRBJ2-7
size: -
DNA: TGCGCCAGCAGCTTGGTGGGCAGCTACGAGCAGTACTTC
CDR3: CASSLVGSYEQYF

D: TRBD2
V: TRBV27
J: TRBJ2-3
size: -
DNA: TGTGCCAGCAGGTCTAGCGGGGGGTGGTTTTCAGATACGCAGTATTTT
CDR3: CASRSSGGWFSDTQYF

D: -
V: TRBV2
J: TRBJ1-5
size: -
DNA: TGTGCCAGCAAATTACTCCCTGGTGGCAATCAGCCCCAGCATTTT
CDR3: CASKLLPGGNQPQHF

D: TRBD1
V: TRBV30
J: TRBJ2-1
size: -
DNA: TGTGCCTGGAAATATTGGGACAGGACCTACAATGAGCAGTTCTTC
CDR3: CAWKYWDRTYNEQFF

D: TRBD1
V: TRBV9
J: TRBJ1-4
size: -
DNA: TGTGCCAGCAAGGGGGCCGGAGGGGGTGAAAAACTGTTTTTT
CDR3: CASKGAGGGEKLFF

D: -
V: TRBV6-1
J: TRBJ1-2
size: -
DNA: TGTGCCAGCAGTGAAAATTTGCAGAACACCTTC
CDR3: CASSENLQNTF

D: TRBD1
V: TRBV30
J: TRBJ1-1
size: -
DNA: TGTGCCTGGAGTTTTACAGGGGGGAACACTGAAGCTTTCTTT
CDR3: CAWSFTGGNTEAFF

D: TRBD1
V: TRBV10-1
J: TRBJ2-1
size: -
DNA: TGCGCCAGCAGTGAGTCGGGGACAGCATTAACTTACAATGAGCAGTTCTTC
CDR3: CASSESGTALTYNEQFF

D: -
V: TRBV7-8
J: TRBJ1-4
size: -
DNA: TGTGCCAGCAGCTTAGGGCCCAGAAGCGCCGAAAAACTGTTTTTT
CDR3: CASSLGPRSAEKLFF

D: TRBD2
V: TRBV28
J: TRBJ2-7
size: -
DNA: TGTGCCAGCAGTTTTCGTCTAGCGGGGAGCTACGAGCAGTACTTC
CDR3: CASSFRLAGSYEQYF

D: -
V: TRBV25-1
J: TRBJ2-1
size: -
DNA: TGTGCCAGCAGCGGGTTCTACAATGAGCAGTTCTTC
CDR3: CASSGFYNEQFF

D: -
V: TRBV5-6
J: TRBJ1-5
size: -
DNA: TGTGCCAGCAGCGCGTCCCCCGGGGCGAGCAATCAGCCCCAGCATTTT
CDR3: CASSASPGASNQPQHF

D: -
V: TRBV5-1
J: TRBJ1-2
size: -
DNA: TGCGCCAGCAGCCCCGATCTCGGCGGCGGCTACACCTTC
CDR3: CASSPDLGGGYTF

D: TRBD1
V: TRBV5-1
J: TRBJ2-7
size: -
DNA: TGCGCCAGCAGCTTAGGACAGGGGGTTCGCGAGCAGTACTTC
CDR3: CASSLGQGVREQYF

D: TRBD1
V: TRBV27
J: TRBJ2-1
size: -
DNA: TGTGCCAGCAGTTCCTACAGGGGGCAGTACAATGAGCAGTTCTTC
CDR3: CASSSYRGQYNEQFF

D: -
V: TRBV15
J: TRBJ1-4
size: once
DNA: TGTGCCACCAGCAGAGATTTGCACGGGGGTGAAAAACTGTTTTTT
CDR3: CATSRDLHGGEKLFF

D: TRBD2
V: TRBV9
J: TRBJ2-7
size: -
DNA: TGTGCCAGCAGCCCGTATACTAGCGGGGGAGTCTACGAGCAGTACTTC
CDR3: CASSPYTSGGVYEQYF

D: -
V: TRBV28
J: TRBJ1-1
size: -
DNA: TGTGCCAGCAGCCGTGACAGACTGAACACTGAAGCTTTCTTT
CDR3: CASSRDRLNTEAFF

D: -
V: TRBV19
J: TRBJ2-1
size: -
DNA: TGTGCCAGTAGTATTTATACATACAATGAGCAGTTCTTC
CDR3: CASSIYTYNEQFF

D: -
V: TRBV4-2
J: TRBJ1-1
size: few
DNA: TGTGCCAGCAGACTATTCGATGAGGCTGAAGCTTTCTTT
CDR3: CASRLFDEAEAFF

D: -
V: TRBV19
J: TRBJ2-1
size: -
DNA: TGTGCCAGTAGCTGGGGCGTCAATGAGCAGTTCTTC
CDR3: CASSWGVNEQFF